A single sample is the source of the 24 T cell receptor beta chains below, sequenced in a study of T cell changes during pregnancy in multiple sclerosis. Assay used: immunoSEQ multiplex PCR; TCRdb lists only in-frame clones, some missing. The sample includes roughly 70,000 clones, almost 95% of them seen just once. This sample comprised peripheral blood, obtained in the third trimester of pregnancy. The receptors shown here come from a female donor in good health, enrolled as a control in a pregnancy study.

Turning to this clone: Other DNA sequences in this sample translate to the same CDR3. V is TRBV27 and J is TRBJ2-3; 7 bases align to TRBD1. V shed 8 bases, J shed 0 bases, and the junction held 5 bases outside the gene matches. The CDR3 is 14 amino acids. From germline, CDR1 is MNHEY and CDR2 SMNVEV (reference sequence). The CDR3 reads CASSGGASTDTQYF. DNA of the CDR3: TGTGCCAGCTCAGGGGGAGCGAGCACAGATACGCAGTATTTT.

The chain links TRBV4-1 to TRBJ2-1; D is possibly TRBD1 (6 bases). This CDR3 region has 15 residues. Trimming stripped 1 base from V and 8 bases from J, with 15 bases between. Germline V gene sequence: CDR1 MGHRA, CDR2 YSYEKL. CDR3 residues: CASSQVIGGWDEQFF. The CDR3 bases are TGCGCCAGCAGCCAAGTAATTGGGGGCTGGGATGAGCAGTTCTTC.

The gene calls are TRBV5-6 and TRBJ2-6, with 7 positions matching TRBD1. Losses at the gene ends were 6 bases for V and 2 bases for J; bases not matched to a gene: 5. Per the germline V gene, CDR1 is SGHDT and CDR2 is YYEEEE. The CDR3 is 15 amino acids. The CDR3 region is CASTTTGAGANVLTF. CDR3 in DNA: TGTGCCAGCACCACCACAGGGGCTGGGGCCAACGTCCTGACTTTC.

The rearrangement links TRBV19 to TRBJ2-3; 10 positions match TRBD2. V lost 4 bases, J lost 1 base, and 5 bases stayed unmatched. CDR1 LNHDA and CDR2 SQIVND come from the germline V gene (reference sequence). CDR3 length equals 16 residues. CDR3: CASSTGLAGGTDTQYF. The CDR3 DNA follows: TGTGCCAGTAGTACGGGGCTAGCGGGGGGCACAGATACGCAGTATTTT.

This clone has only one observation. The rearrangement joins TRBV21-1 to TRBJ2-5; TRBD2 is taken as the D call from the table, unchecked against the DNA. TRBV21-1 is tagged as a pseudogene. This CDR3 spans 16 amino acids. The CDR3 DNA reads TGTGCCAGCAGCAAAGTGGCGCGTGCGGATCAAGAGACCCAGTACTTC. Translated: CASSKVARADQETQYF.

CDR3 protein: CASSPYRGRDTEAFF. The CDR3 nucleotides read TGTGCCAGCAGTCCTTACAGGGGGAGGGACACTGAAGCTTTCTTT. This chain links TRBV27 with TRBJ1-1; TRBD1 aligns across 8 bases. The CDR3 is 15 amino acids. Germline V gene lookup returns CDR1 MNHEY and CDR2 SMNVEV (reference sequence). The J segment lost 3 bases and the V segment lost 5 bases, leaving 8 bases of the junction unmatched.

The CDR3 protein is CASSLGTGGNLREQFF. The CDR3 DNA sequence: TGTGCCAGCAGCTTGGGGACAGGGGGCAATTTACGTGAGCAGTTCTTC. The genes are TRBV7-9 and TRBJ2-1; TRBD1 agrees at 12 bases. This CDR3 has 16 residues. Losses at the gene ends were 3 bases for V and 9 bases for J; bases not matched to a gene: 9. CDR1 is SEHNR and CDR2 is FQNEAQ in the germline V gene (reference sequence).

The chain couples TRBV9 to TRBJ2-2; no clear D gene. V was pared by 2 bases and J by 5 bases, with 13 bases between. The CDR3 loop spans 15 amino acids. Germline V lookup: CDR1 SGDLS, CDR2 YYNGEE. The CDR3 is CASSVSPGQTGELFF. The CDR3 nucleotides are TGTGCCAGCAGCGTCAGTCCAGGTCAGACCGGGGAGCTGTTTTTT. The variable domain in full, completed from reference TRBV9 and TRBJ2-2, reads DSGVTQTPKHLITATGQRVTLRCSPRSGDLSVYWYQQSLDQGLQFLIQYYNGEERAKGNILERFSAQQFPDLHSELNLSSLELGDSALYFCASSVSPGQTGELFFGEGSRLTVL.

The chain combines TRBV9 with TRBJ1-2; TRBD1 is a possible D gene (6 bases). Germline-derived CDR1 and CDR2 are SGDLS and YYNGEE. The ends were cut back, 7 bases at V and 7 bases at J, with 11 bases in the middle. The CDR3 is 11 residues long. The CDR3, as DNA: TGTGCCAGCGGGGGGGCAGGTGGCTACACCTTC. It yields the protein CASGGAGGYTF.

This clone was observed many times. V usage is TRBV5-4 and J usage is TRBJ2-7, with D hard to call. The CDR3 spans 14 residues. The ends were cut back, 1 base at V and 0 bases at J, with 8 bases in the middle. Per the germline V gene, CDR1 is SGHNT and CDR2 is YYREEE (reference sequence). Here the CDR3 DNA reads TGTGCCAGCAGCTTGACGGGTCCCTCCTACGAGCAGTACTTC. It translates to CASSLTGPSYEQYF.

The J gene is TRBJ2-7, the V gene TRBV7-2, with 10 bases that match TRBD2. In germline, CDR1 is SGHTA, CDR2 FQGNSA. Trimming removed 1 base from V and 0 bases from J; junction bases left unmatched: 9. The CDR3 length is 18 residues. The CDR3 bases are TGTGCCAGCAGCTTAGGGGGGGGACTAGCGATTAGCTCCTACGAGCAGTACTTC. This gives the protein CASSLGGGLAISSYEQYF.

The V and J genes are TRBV5-1 and TRBJ2-1, with TRBD2 matching 11 bases. The CDR3 is 17 residues long. CDR1 is SGHRS and CDR2 is YFSETQ in the germline V gene. Trimming cost V 0 bases and J 3 bases; bases outside gene matches: 5. The CDR3 region is CASSLELTSGGYNEQFF. The CDR3 DNA reads TGCGCCAGCAGCTTGGAGCTTACTAGCGGGGGCTACAATGAGCAGTTCTTC.

The rearrangement joins TRBV6-5 to TRBJ1-4; TRBD1 matches 9 bases. This CDR3 region has 15 residues. Germline-derived CDR1 and CDR2 are MNHEY and SVGAGI. V gave up 6 bases and J gave up 6 bases; unmatched junction bases: 8. The CDR3 DNA sequence: TGTGCCAGCAGCCACGGACAGGGGAAGGATGAAAAACTGTTTTTT. Its translation: CASSHGQGKDEKLFF.

This sequence joins TRBV7-2 and TRBJ2-7; 9 positions agree with TRBD2. Germline lookup yields CDR1 SGHTA and CDR2 FQGNSA. The CDR3 is 16 amino acids. V was pared by 0 bases and J by 0 bases, with 3 bases of the junction left unmatched. The CDR3 protein is CASSLASGLASYEQYF. For the CDR3, the DNA is TGTGCCAGCAGCTTAGCTTCGGGACTAGCCTCCTACGAGCAGTACTTC.

The rearrangement links TRBV2 to TRBJ2-3; unclear D gene. V lost 7 bases and J 2 bases, leaving 10 bases between the germline ends. CDR3 size: 13 residues. Germline V gives CDR1 SNHLY, CDR2 FYNNEI. CDR3 DNA sequence: TGTGCCAGCAAGGCAGGATACACAGATACGCAGTATTTT. Amino acid sequence: CASKAGYTDTQYF. The full variable domain, in which reference TRBV2 and TRBJ2-3 provide the parts outside the CDR3, is EPEVTQTPSHQVTQMGQEVILRCVPISNHLYFYWYRQILGQKVEFLVSFYNNEISEKSEIFDDQFSVERPDGSNFTLKIRSTKLEDSAMYFCASKAGYTDTQYFGPGTRLTVL.

The V gene is TRBV19, the J gene TRBJ2-7, with 12 bases matching TRBD2. The V and J ends lost 5 bases and 5 bases, in that order; junction bases with no gene match: 4. CDR3 length: 14 residues. The V gene's germline CDR1 is LNHDA and CDR2 SQIVND (reference sequence). The CDR3 DNA sequence: TGTGCCAGTAGTCGGACTAGCGGGATCCACGAGCAGTACTTC. Its protein product is CASSRTSGIHEQYF.

The chain couples TRBV27 to TRBJ2-1, with 7 bases that match TRBD2. This CDR3 is built from 17 residues. V dropped 3 bases and J dropped 4; count of bases not matched to a gene: 12. CDR1 is MNHEY, CDR2 SMNVEV, per germline (reference sequence). The CDR3 sequence: CASSFSSPSGIYNEQFF. The CDR3 DNA is TGTGCCAGCAGTTTCTCTTCGCCGAGCGGGATATACAATGAGCAGTTCTTC.

V is TRBV18 and J is TRBJ1-1, with TRBD1 matching over 9 bases. The junction had 7 bases not matched to a gene; V was cut back by 5 bases and J by 0 bases. The germline V gene encodes CDR1 KGHSH and CDR2 LQKENI. CDR3 length: 16 amino acids. The CDR3 coding sequence is TGTGCCAGCTCATCTCGGGACAGGGAGCTGAACACTGAAGCTTTCTTT. This codes for CASSSRDRELNTEAFF.

The V and J genes are TRBV7-9 and TRBJ1-5; TRBD1 agrees at 8 bases. Germline values: CDR1 SEHNR, CDR2 FQNEAQ (reference sequence). The ends lost 5 bases at V and 7 bases at J; junction bases unmatched: 16. This CDR3 is built from 17 residues. The chain's CDR3 is CASSIVGTGGFKQPQHF. In DNA, the CDR3 is TGTGCCAGCAGCATCGTGGGGACAGGAGGGTTTAAGCAGCCCCAGCATTTT.

The chain joins TRBV7-6 to TRBJ1-3; D ambiguous. Germline V gives CDR1 SGHVS, CDR2 FNYEAQ. V lost 5 bases and J lost 6, with 11 bases in between. This CDR3 contains 13 residues. This chain's CDR3 is CASSPGRENTIYF. The CDR3 DNA reads TGTGCCAGCAGCCCGGGGAGGGAAAACACCATATATTTT.

The chain is built from TRBV2 and TRBJ2-7; 8 positions agree with TRBD2. V lost 6 bases and J lost 3; bases outside the gene matches: 10. Germline assignment: CDR1 SNHLY and CDR2 FYNNEI. This CDR3 is built from 15 residues. CDR3 DNA: TGTGCCAGCAGAATCGGGACTAGGACGATCTACGAGCAGTACTTC. Translating gives CASRIGTRTIYEQYF.

V usage is TRBV29-1 and J usage is TRBJ1-2; the D gene is possibly TRBD1 (5 bases). Germline CDR1 reads SQVTM; CDR2 reads ANQGSEA. Between the trimmed V and J ends, which lost 0 bases and 10 bases, there was a span of 9 bases. The CDR3 has 11 residues. The CDR3 region has the DNA TGCAGCGTTGAAGATGGGGGGGACTACACCTTC. It translates to CSVEDGGDYTF.

The V and J genes are TRBV12-5 and TRBJ2-7, with 7 bases that match TRBD1. Germline V CDR1 and CDR2: LGHNT, FRNRAP. This CDR3 is built from 13 residues. The J segment lost 6 bases and the V segment lost 1 base, leaving 3 bases of the junction unmatched. Here the CDR3 reads CASGLGQGGEQYF. The DNA of the CDR3 is TGTGCTAGTGGTTTGGGACAGGGTGGCGAGCAGTACTTC.

This chain uses TRBV5-1 with TRBJ2-5, with 15 nucleotides matching TRBD2. Trimming at V came to 4 bases and at J to 5 bases, leaving 18 bases not matched to a gene. The V gene's germline CDR1 is SGHRS and CDR2 YFSETQ. The CDR3 loop spans 20 amino acids. This chain's CDR3 is CASSVRTSGRAYSSGETQYF. The CDR3 nucleotides are TGCGCCAGCAGCGTAAGGACTAGCGGGAGGGCCTATTCCTCAGGGGAGACCCAGTACTTC.